This is a list of T cell receptor beta chains from one sample in a study of neurological immune-mediated disorders. TCRdb ran MiXCR on the 5' RACE reads and lists one entry per CDR3 protein. The table records 85,000 to 110,000 distinct CDR3 sequences, 10% to 13% of them present only once. The sequencing input was PBMCs. All receptors derive from a female donor with HTLV-1-associated myelopathy (HAM/TSP). CDR3s include the opening cysteine and the closing phenylalanine or tryptophan. The D gene is left open where the match is weak. Size is omitted from some rows. Given values are once, few, many or a class for expanded clones.

v_gene	abundance	d_gene	j_gene	CDR3nt	CDR3aa
TRBV20-1	many	TRBD1	TRBJ2-2	TGCAGTGCCGCTACAGGGGTCACCGGGGAGCTGTTTTTT	CSAATGVTGELFF
TRBV6-6	many	TRBD1	TRBJ2-7	TGTGCCAGCAGTTCTCAGGACAGGGTGGGTCAGCAGTACTTC	CASSSQDRVGQQYF
TRBV11-2	-	TRBD2	TRBJ2-5	TGTGCCAGCAGCTATATCGGGGGGATTCAAGAGACCCAGTACTTC	CASSYIGGIQETQYF
TRBV20-1	many	-	TRBJ2-5	TGCAGTGCTAGACCGGTGGGGCGGGCGGAGACCCAGTACTTC	CSARPVGRAETQYF
TRBV5-1	many	TRBD2	TRBJ2-5	TGCGCCAGCAGCACCGGACTAGCGGGGGGGACCCAGTACTTC	CASSTGLAGGTQYF
TRBV6-1	-	-	TRBJ1-1	TGTGCCAGCAGTGGCGGTGTGTTTGGAGCTTTCTTT	CASSGGVFGAFF
TRBV11-2	many	-	TRBJ2-1	TGTGCCAGCAGCTTCCCTCGCGGAGGAATCTACAATGAGCAGTTCTTC	CASSFPRGGIYNEQFF
TRBV12-3/TRBV12-4	many	-	TRBJ2-1	TGTGCCAGCAGTCCATCCGCGGCGTACAATGAGCAGTTCTTC	CASSPSAAYNEQFF
TRBV20-1	many	TRBD2	TRBJ2-1	TGCAGTGCTAGAGATGCTAGCGGGGGGCCTAGGAGGAATGAGCAGTTCTTC	CSARDASGGPRRNEQFF
TRBV6-6	many	TRBD2	TRBJ2-1	TGTGCCAGCAGCCACCCAAGCGGGGGCCACAATGAGCAGTTCTTC	CASSHPSGGHNEQFF
TRBV15	many	-	TRBJ1-6	TGTGCCACCAGCAGAGATCCTTACAGCTATAATTCACCCCTCCACTTT	CATSRDPYSYNSPLHF
TRBV11-2	many	-	TRBJ2-1	TGTGCCAGCAGCATCCCCGGGTCCTACAATGAGCAGTTCTTC	CASSIPGSYNEQFF
TRBV10-3	many	TRBD1	TRBJ1-2	TGTGCCATCAGTGACTTTTCCCGGGACAGGACCTCCTATGGCTACACCTTC	CAISDFSRDRTSYGYTF
TRBV18	many	-	TRBJ1-5	TGTGCCAGCTCACCAGCAGCAGACAATCAGCCCCAGCATTTT	CASSPAADNQPQHF
TRBV7-2	many	TRBD1	TRBJ2-7	TGTGCCAGCAGCTTTCCGGGACAGGGAATGTACGAGCAGTACTTC	CASSFPGQGMYEQYF
TRBV7-2	many	-	TRBJ2-1	TGTGCCAGCAGCTTAGCGAGGTTATCGGGTGAGCAGTTCTTC	CASSLARLSGEQFF
TRBV27	many	-	TRBJ1-6	TGTGCCAGCAGTTTTCCAGAATCCTATAATTCACCCCTCCACTTT	CASSFPESYNSPLHF